The present TCR beta chain was sequenced within a study of shared clonotypes between healthy human individuals. The CDR3 has 15 amino acids. Trimming took off 6 bases at V and 0 bases at J, with 12 bases between the two ends. CDR1 is MNHNY and CDR2 is SVGAGI in the germline V gene (reference sequence). TCRdb's copy holds only in-frame clones and misses some; the assay was immunoSEQ multiplex PCR. The data show a few million clones, around 95% seen once. The TCR originated in a man between 18 and 35 years old in good health. The genes are TRBV6-6 and TRBJ1-3; D gene ambiguous. The sequenced sample was naive CD4+ T cells sorted from blood. Subset in this sample: CD45RA+ positively selected. The CDR3 here is CASRPDRSSGNTIYF. The CDR3, as DNA: TGTGCCAGCAGACCGGACCGGAGCTCTGGAAACACCATATATTTT.